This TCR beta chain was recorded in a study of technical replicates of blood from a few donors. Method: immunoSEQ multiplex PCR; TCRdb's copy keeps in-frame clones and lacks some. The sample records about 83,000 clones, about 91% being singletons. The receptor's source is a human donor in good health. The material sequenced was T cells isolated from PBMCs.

The CDR3 spells CASRAGGSYEQYF. In nucleotides, the CDR3 is TGTGCCAGCAGGGCAGGGGGCTCCTACGAGCAGTACTTC. The J gene is TRBJ2-7, the V gene TRBV28; TRBD1 matches 7 bases. J was trimmed by 0 bases and V by 6 bases; bases with no gene match: 2. CDR3 length: 13 amino acids. Germline V gene data show CDR1 as MDHEN and CDR2 as SYDVKM.